This T cell receptor beta chain stems from a study of T cell responses to AZD1222 COVID-19 vaccine. As for the study in general: Pooling covered second doses at about 4 or about 12 weeks.

As to this clone: Its antigen is undetermined.

J was trimmed by 2 bases and V by 6 bases; bases with no gene match: 9. This CDR3 comprises 16 residues. Germline CDR1 and CDR2: SGHRS and YFSETQ. Produced via immunoSEQ multiplex PCR; TCRdb's table is partial and in-frame only. Among approximately 150,000 clones listed, just over 90% were seen once. Points from the study as a whole: White British people made up most donors, females outnumbered males, and clonal diversity was possibly underestimated. The study found vaccine-associated CD4 TCRs spanning spike, dominant at 160-218 and 743-854. No repertoire was sampled before or during the peak T cell response, only after it.

This sample comprised peripheral blood, obtained on day 0 of AZD1222 vaccination. This chain joins TRBV5-1 and TRBJ2-1, with TRBD2 matching 9 bases. The source of this sequence is an adult in good health. This CDR3 reads CASIGSGGRAYNEQFF. The DNA for the CDR3 is TGCGCCAGCATCGGTAGCGGGGGACGGGCCTACAATGAGCAGTTCTTC.